This T cell receptor (beta chain) was identified during a study of metastatic and nonmetastatic thyroid tumors (dated by TCRdb to the early 2020s). At the level of the whole study: For patients with malignant and with benign thyroid disease, the researchers compared repertoires between peripheral blood samples and tumor or nodule tissue samples.

Results and caveats for the whole study, not just this receptor: In both blood and tumor samples, malignant tumors were reported to have significantly higher TCR beta diversity than benign nodules.

Taken from cysteine to phenylalanine, the CDR3 has 13 residues. The kept DNA is CDR3 alone, 39 bases in frame from the first base. In the germline V gene, CDR1 corresponds to MNHNS and CDR2 to SASEGT. V sheds 5 bases and J sheds 9 bases, leaving 14 bases between their ends. No treatment had been received by any patient before thyroid surgery. Using T-cell receptor beta sequencing, the researchers looked back retrospectively at clinical samples from patients, gathered between about 2011 and 2019. This clone was picked up many times. Its antigen target is currently unknown. No qualities accompany the bases; no much larger clone lies one base away. Receptor amplification or capture employed PCR. Sequencing took place on an Illumina HiSeq 4000. The TCR beta-chain CDR3 region of each patient was profiled by high-throughput sequencing. In the authors' own workflow: CDR3 differences across clinicopathological groups were used to build a classifier for discriminating distant-metastatic papillary thyroid cancer patients. The Shannon index was used to assess repertoire diversity, and the Morisita-Horn index was used to assess tumor-blood repertoire similarity. The public sequencing data were trimmed at Q25 with fastp and processed into clonotypes with MiXCR by TCRdb, which kept only in-frame beta chains. For this entry, the V and J calls and clone size follow TCRdb and not the study's own pipeline. The sample includes 30,000 or so clones, with around 32% observed a single time. The ten biggest clones cover 30% to 40% of the sample.

Sequencing was carried out using blood. The TCR originated in a female donor with papillary thyroid cancer or a benign thyroid nodule (not recorded which). Some clones in this sample may be carry-over from other donors' samples. The chain is made from TRBV6-1 and TRBJ1-5; the D region possibly corresponds to TRBD1 (6 bases align). CDR3 reads: CASSSRTVGPQHF. The nucleotide sequence is TGTGCCAGCAGTTCCCGGACAGTTGGGCCCCAGCATTTT.